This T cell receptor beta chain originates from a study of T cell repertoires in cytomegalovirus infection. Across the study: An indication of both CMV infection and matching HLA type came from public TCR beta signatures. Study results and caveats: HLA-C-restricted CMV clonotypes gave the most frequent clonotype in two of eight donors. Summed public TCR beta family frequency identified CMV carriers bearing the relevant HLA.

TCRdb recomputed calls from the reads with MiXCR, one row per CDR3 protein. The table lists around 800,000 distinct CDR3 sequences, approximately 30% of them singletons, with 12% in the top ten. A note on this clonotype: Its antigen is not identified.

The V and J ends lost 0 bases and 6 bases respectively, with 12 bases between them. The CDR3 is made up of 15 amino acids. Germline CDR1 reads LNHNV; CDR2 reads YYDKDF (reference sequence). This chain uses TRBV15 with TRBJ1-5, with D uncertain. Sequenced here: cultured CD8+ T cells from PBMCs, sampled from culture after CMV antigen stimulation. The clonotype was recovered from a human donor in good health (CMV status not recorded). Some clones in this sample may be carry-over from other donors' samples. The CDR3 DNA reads TGTGCCACCAGCAGAGATCCGGGAGGCTCTCAGCCCCAGCATTTT. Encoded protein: CATSRDPGGSQPQHF.